The rows below give T cell receptor beta chains drawn from one sample of a study of persistence of HIV-infected CD4 T cells. Their cognate antigens are unknown. Clones were read by immunoSEQ multiplex PCR, and TCRdb kept only the in-frame ones, dropping some. This sample yields 30,000 to 40,000 clones, of which roughly four fifths are seen a single time; 18% belongs to the top ten. Source: CD4+ T cells sorted from PBMCs after approximately 19-hour stimulation, taken from a patient who received antiretroviral therapy. The receptor set was obtained from an adult woman with HIV who was CMV-seropositive. Each CDR3 is given with its conserved first and last residue. D genes are given only for firm matches. Expanded clones are given a class, and other clones once, few, many or no size at all.

v_call	j_call	clone_size	d_call	cdr3_aa	cdr3_nt
TRBV7-2	TRBJ2-5	NA	NA	CASSLPYGETQYF	TGTGCCAGCAGCTTACCCTATGGAGAGACCCAGTACTTC
TRBV12-3/TRBV12-4	TRBJ1-1	NA	NA	CASSLGANTEAFF	TGTGCCAGCAGTTTAGGGGCGAACACTGAAGCTTTCTTT
TRBV11-1	TRBJ2-5	NA	TRBD2	CASSLHAAGGETQYF	TGTGCCAGCAGTTTACATGCCGCGGGAGGAGAGACCCAGTACTTC
TRBV18	TRBJ2-3	NA	NA	CASSPKAGGISSTDTQYF	TGTGCCAGCTCACCAAAGGCCGGCGGGATCTCTAGCACAGATACGCAGTATTTT
TRBV10-3	TRBJ1-1	NA	NA	CAISVGEATEAFF	TGTGCCATCAGTGTTGGAGAGGCCACTGAAGCTTTCTTT
TRBV19	TRBJ1-5	NA	NA	CASREGYNQPQHF	TGTGCCAGTAGGGAAGGTTACAATCAGCCCCAGCATTTT
TRBV6-5	TRBJ1-5	NA	NA	CASSKGGLSNQPQHF	TGTGCCAGCAGCAAGGGAGGGTTAAGCAATCAGCCCCAGCATTTT
TRBV3-1/TRBV3-2	TRBJ1-1	NA	NA	CASSQDSQGYTEAFF	TGTGCCAGCAGCCAAGATTCCCAGGGGTACACTGAAGCTTTCTTT
TRBV6-5	TRBJ2-5	once	NA	CASSYSAEGGQETQYF	TGTGCCAGCAGTTACTCGGCGGAGGGAGGCCAAGAGACCCAGTACTTC
TRBV21-1	TRBJ2-1	few	NA	CASSKMGTSKGSRGRYNEQFF	TGTGCCAGCAGCAAAATGGGGACCTCCAAAGGGTCCAGGGGGCGATACAATGAGCAGTTCTTC
TRBV6-5	TRBJ2-3	NA	TRBD1	CASTSTGGTDTQYF	TGTGCCAGCACCTCGACAGGGGGCACAGATACGCAGTATTTT
TRBV5-1	TRBJ2-1	once	NA	CASINGGQGNNEQFF	TGCGCCAGCATTAATGGGGGCCAGGGGAACAATGAGCAGTTCTTC
TRBV7-3	TRBJ2-2	NA	NA	CASSKMGTSGELFF	TGTGCCAGCAGCAAAATGGGGACCTCCGGGGAGCTGTTTTTT
TRBV18	TRBJ1-3	NA	NA	CASSRDALSGNTIYF	TGTGCCAGCTCGCGAGACGCCCTCTCTGGAAACACCATATATTTT
TRBV19	TRBJ2-7	once	TRBD1	CASSIGGTATYEQYF	TGTGCCAGTAGTATAGGAGGGACAGCCACCTACGAGCAGTACTTC
TRBV30	TRBJ2-1	NA	NA	CAFLPEPPSEQFF	TGTGCCTTTCTCCCCGAACCTCCTAGTGAGCAGTTCTTC
TRBV18	TRBJ1-2	once	NA	CASSPDRDYGYTF	TGTGCCAGCTCACCAGACAGAGACTATGGCTACACCTTC
TRBV5-1	TRBJ1-2	NA	NA	CASSLTDGIGGYTF	TGCGCCAGCAGCTTAACGGATGGCATTGGTGGCTACACCTTC
TRBV7-3	TRBJ1-4	NA	NA	CASSPDGEKLFF	TGTGCCAGCAGCCCGGACGGTGAAAAACTGTTTTTT
TRBV24-1	TRBJ2-2	NA	TRBD1	CATSEPGTVGELFF	TGTGCCACCAGTGAACCTGGGACAGTCGGGGAGCTGTTTTTT
TRBV10-2	TRBJ2-1	NA	TRBD1	CASSGGQGRYREQFF	TGCGCCAGCAGTGGGGGACAGGGGAGGTATCGAGAGCAATTCTTC
TRBV5-6	TRBJ1-2	NA	NA	CASTRDATGLRGYTF	TGTGCCAGCACCAGAGACGCCACAGGGTTGAGGGGCTACACCTTC